This T cell receptor beta chain was observed in a study of T cells in tuberculosis. Study-wide findings and caveats: Shorter CDR3-alpha in active tuberculosis partly drove smaller distances.

In regard to this clone: Its antigen is unidentified.

Only in-frame clones appear in the TCRdb table, and some are missing; sequencing was by immunoSEQ multiplex PCR. Of about 23,000 clones listed, 95% to 96% are singletons. Germline loops: CDR1 MNHEY, CDR2 SMNVEV (reference sequence). The CDR3 contains 14 residues. With 3 bases removed from V and 9 bases from J, the gap between germline ends came to 15 bases. The clonotype was recovered from a donor aged 10 to 29 with latent tuberculosis or without tuberculosis infection. What was sequenced was PBMCs. This chain uses TRBV27 with TRBJ2-1; D remains ambiguous. Here the CDR3 DNA reads TGTGCCAGCAGTTTGCTCCCCCCTCTGAGTGAGCAGTTCTTC. The encoded protein is CASSLLPPLSEQFF.